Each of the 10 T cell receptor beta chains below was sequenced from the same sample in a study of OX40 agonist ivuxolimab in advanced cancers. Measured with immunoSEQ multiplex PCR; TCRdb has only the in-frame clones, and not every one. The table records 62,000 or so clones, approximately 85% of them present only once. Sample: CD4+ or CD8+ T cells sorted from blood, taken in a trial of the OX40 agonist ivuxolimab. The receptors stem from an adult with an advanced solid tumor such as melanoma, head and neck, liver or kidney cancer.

CDR3 nucleotide sequence: TGTGCCAGCAGCTTAGTAGGGGTAGCAGAAGCTTTCTTT. Translating gives CASSLVGVAEAFF. The chain combines TRBV7-2 with TRBJ1-1; D may be TRBD1 (5 bases). The V and J ends lost 1 base and 8 bases respectively, with 11 bases between them. This CDR3 is built from 13 residues. Germline values: CDR1 SGHTA, CDR2 FQGNSA.

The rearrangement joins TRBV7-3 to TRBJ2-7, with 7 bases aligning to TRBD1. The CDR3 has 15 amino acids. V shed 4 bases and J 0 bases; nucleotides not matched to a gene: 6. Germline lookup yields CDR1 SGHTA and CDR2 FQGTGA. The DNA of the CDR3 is TGTGCCAGCAGCTCGAGACAGGGCCCCTCCTACGAGCAGTACTTC. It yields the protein CASSSRQGPSYEQYF.

This chain's CDR3 is CASSPPYQPQHF. The CDR3 DNA is TGTGCCAGCAGTCCCCCATATCAGCCCCAGCATTTT. The chain combines TRBV28 with TRBJ1-5; D is unclear. Trimming took off 5 bases at V and 5 bases at J, with 7 bases between the two ends. The CDR3 is 12 amino acids. Germline CDR1 and CDR2: MDHEN and SYDVKM. The variable domain in full, with the rest retrieved from reference TRBV28 and TRBJ1-5, is DVKVTQSSRYLVKRTGEKVFLECVQDMDHENMFWYRQDPGLGLRLIYFSYDVKMKEKGDIPEGYSVSREKKERFSLILESASTNQTSMYLCASSPPYQPQHFGDGTRLSIL.

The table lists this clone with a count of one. CDR3 DNA sequence: TGCGCCAGCAGCCGCAGCGGGACAGAGAACACTGAAGCTTTCTTT. It is translated as CASSRSGTENTEAFF. V usage is TRBV5-1 and J usage is TRBJ1-1, with 7 bases that match TRBD1. This CDR3 has 15 amino acids. Trimming removed 4 bases from V and 1 base from J; junction bases left unmatched: 7. The germline CDR1 and CDR2 sequences are SGHRS and YFSETQ.

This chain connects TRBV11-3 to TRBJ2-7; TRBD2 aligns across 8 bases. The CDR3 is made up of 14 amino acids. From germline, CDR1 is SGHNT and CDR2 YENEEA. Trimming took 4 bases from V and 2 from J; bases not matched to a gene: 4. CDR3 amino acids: CASSSTSGTYEQYF. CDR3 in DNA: TGTGCCAGCAGCTCTACTAGCGGAACCTACGAGCAGTACTTC.

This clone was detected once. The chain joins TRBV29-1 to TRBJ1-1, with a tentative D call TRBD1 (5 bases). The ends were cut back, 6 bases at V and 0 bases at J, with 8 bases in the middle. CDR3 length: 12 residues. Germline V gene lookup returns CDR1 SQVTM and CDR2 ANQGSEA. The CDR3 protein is CSVGHLNTEAFF. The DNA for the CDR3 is TGCAGCGTCGGACACTTGAACACTGAAGCTTTCTTT.

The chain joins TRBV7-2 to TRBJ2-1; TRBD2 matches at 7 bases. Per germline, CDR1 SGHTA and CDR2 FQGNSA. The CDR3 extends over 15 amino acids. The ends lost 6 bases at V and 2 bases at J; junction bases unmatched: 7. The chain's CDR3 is CASRSKRDPYNEQFF. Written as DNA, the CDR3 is TGTGCCAGCAGATCGAAGCGGGATCCCTACAATGAGCAGTTCTTC.

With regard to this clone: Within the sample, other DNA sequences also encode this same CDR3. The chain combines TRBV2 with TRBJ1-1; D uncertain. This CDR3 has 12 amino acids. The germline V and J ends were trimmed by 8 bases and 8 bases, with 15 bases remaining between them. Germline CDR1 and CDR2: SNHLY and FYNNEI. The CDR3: CASHSGFSEAFF. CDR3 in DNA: TGTGCCAGCCACAGTGGCTTCTCCGAAGCTTTCTTT.

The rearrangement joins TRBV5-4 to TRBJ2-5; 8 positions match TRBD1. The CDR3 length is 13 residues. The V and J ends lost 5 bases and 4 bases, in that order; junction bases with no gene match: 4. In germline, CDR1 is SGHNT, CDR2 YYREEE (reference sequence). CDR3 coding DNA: TGTGCCAGCAGTTCAGACAGGGGAGAGACCCAGTACTTC. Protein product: CASSSDRGETQYF.

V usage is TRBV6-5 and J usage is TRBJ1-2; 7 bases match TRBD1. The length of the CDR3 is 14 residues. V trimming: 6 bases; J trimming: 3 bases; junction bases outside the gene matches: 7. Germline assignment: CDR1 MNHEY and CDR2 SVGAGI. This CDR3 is CASSYGQAYYGYTF. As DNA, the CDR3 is TGTGCCAGCAGCTACGGACAGGCCTACTATGGCTACACCTTC.